This T cell receptor beta chain originates from a study of T-cell reconstitution after alpha-beta-depleted transplantation in children. The authors prepared the TCRbeta library with unique molecular identifiers. TCRdb processed the PCR reads anew with MiXCR; each CDR3 protein has one entry. The sample shows a few hundred thousand distinct CDR3 sequences, about 12% of them seen only once. Trimming pared 3 bases from V and 8 bases from J, leaving 14 bases between. The CDR3 extends over 14 amino acids. This clonotype was seen a few times. The TCR originated in a human donor who donated a stem cell graft to a child with combined immunodeficiency. This sample comprised PBMCs from the stem cell graft donor, obtained from the stem cell graft. V and J are TRBV12-3 or TRBV12-4 and TRBJ2-1; perhaps D is TRBD1 or TRBD2 (5 bases each). Here the CDR3 reads CASSLPGRLDEQFF. CDR3 nucleotides: TGTGCCAGCAGTTTGCCGGGACGTCTTGATGAGCAGTTCTTC.